This T cell receptor beta chain was obtained from a study of shared clonotypes between healthy human individuals. Study context: Those who served as donors were a couple of women and a few men between the ages of 18 and 49.

Trimming pared 0 bases from V and 6 bases from J, leaving 12 bases between. CDR1 is SGHVS, CDR2 FQNEAQ, per germline. This CDR3 comprises 15 residues. Study-wide findings and caveats: Clonotype sharing across a few donors was observed for about 5.2% of naive CD4 clonotypes.

In this sample, this clone turned up a few times. The antigen is not known. Adult donors, all healthy and HIV-negative, had no recent acute infections or vaccinations. The CD4+ fraction was divided into a CD45RA+ naive subset and a CD45RA-negative memory subset. Method: immunoSEQ multiplex PCR; TCRdb's copy keeps in-frame clones and lacks some. Among around 720,000 clones listed, about three quarters were seen once. This rearrangement joins TRBV7-8 to TRBJ2-1; D may be TRBD2 (5 bases). This clonotype was sampled from a woman between 25 and 40 years old in good health. Sequenced sample: memory CD4+ T cells sorted from blood. Subset specified: CD45RA-negative fraction. The CDR3 protein is CASSLAYGVTNEQFF. The DNA for the CDR3 is TGTGCCAGCAGCTTAGCGTACGGGGTGACCAATGAGCAGTTCTTC.